The rows below give T cell receptor beta chains drawn from one sample of a study of cytomegalovirus exposure and HLA in healthy donors. The repertoire was sequenced with immunoSEQ multiplex PCR; TCRdb's copy has only in-frame clones and lacks some. The data show some 61,000 clones, around 97% seen once. Sequenced: PBMCs. These TCRs come from a woman between 18 and 29 years old in good health and CMV-seropositive. Each CDR3 is given with its conserved first and last residue. The D gene is left open where the match is weak.

d_gene,j_gene,v_gene,CDR3aa,CDR3nt
TRBD1,TRBJ1-2,TRBV2,CASSVTGDYGYTF,TGTGCCAGCAGTGTAACAGGGGACTATGGCTACACCTTC
NA,TRBJ2-1,TRBV11-2,CASSLRSADNEQFF,TGTGCCAGCAGCTTAAGGTCAGCGGACAATGAGCAGTTCTTC
TRBD1,TRBJ1-5,TRBV30,CAWTTHSQGVHQPQHF,TGTGCCTGGACTACACACTCGCAGGGGGTTCATCAGCCCCAGCATTTT
TRBD2,TRBJ2-1,TRBV9,CASSVSRTSGYNEQFF,TGTGCCAGCAGCGTAAGTAGGACTAGCGGGTACAATGAGCAGTTCTTC
TRBD1,TRBJ1-2,TRBV27,CASSLSYRGGYTF,TGTGCCAGCAGTTTATCGTACAGGGGCGGCTACACCTTC
TRBD1,TRBJ1-1,TRBV10-1,CASSESFGTENTEAFF,TGCGCCAGCAGTGAAAGTTTCGGGACAGAGAACACTGAAGCTTTCTTT
TRBD2,TRBJ2-3,TRBV10-2,CASSSGSTDTQYF,TGCGCCAGCAGTAGCGGGAGTACAGATACGCAGTATTTT
NA,TRBJ1-3,TRBV30,CAWSAGNQGNTIYF,TGTGCCTGGAGTGCGGGGAATCAGGGAAACACCATATATTTT
NA,TRBJ2-1,TRBV11-3,CASSSTGFGEQFF,TGTGCCAGCAGCTCAACAGGGTTCGGTGAGCAGTTCTTC
TRBD1,TRBJ1-4,TRBV30,CAWSVKEQGELFTTNEKLFF,TGTGCCTGGAGTGTAAAGGAACAGGGGGAGCTTTTTACAACTAATGAAAAACTGTTTTTT
NA,TRBJ1-3,TRBV29-1,CSVWDSSSSGNTIYF,TGCAGCGTATGGGACTCCTCGAGCTCTGGAAACACCATATATTTT
NA,TRBJ2-3,TRBV20-1,CSASLDTQYF,TGCAGTGCTAGTCTAGATACGCAGTATTTT
TRBD1,TRBJ1-4,TRBV28,CASRHDRGNEKLFF,TGTGCCAGCAGACACGACAGGGGGAATGAAAAACTGTTTTTT
TRBD2,TRBJ2-5,TRBV7-9,CASSLVPGGTRVQETQYF,TGTGCCAGCAGCTTAGTGCCGGGCGGGACTAGGGTTCAAGAGACCCAGTACTTC
TRBD1,TRBJ1-1,TRBV30,CAQGQTNTEAFF,TGTGCCCAGGGACAGACGAACACTGAAGCTTTCTTT
NA,TRBJ1-2,TRBV19,CASSGLGAANYGYTF,TGTGCCAGTAGTGGCCTTGGGGCGGCGAACTATGGCTACACCTTC
NA,TRBJ1-5,TRBV28,CASGRWGRGQPQHF,TGTGCCAGCGGCAGGTGGGGGCGAGGGCAGCCCCAGCATTTT
TRBD2,TRBJ2-7,TRBV2,CATNSGNYEQYF,TGTGCCACCAACAGCGGGAACTACGAGCAGTACTTC
TRBD1,TRBJ1-1,TRBV5-6,CASSVLKMGQHEAFF,TGTGCCAGCAGCGTCCTAAAAATGGGACAGCATGAAGCTTTCTTT
TRBD2,TRBJ2-2,TRBV7-9,CASSSDPLAGGVGELFF,TGTGCCAGCAGTTCTGATCCCCTAGCGGGAGGAGTCGGGGAGCTGTTTTTT
NA,TRBJ2-7,TRBV27,CASSLKGPRYEQYF,TGTGCCAGCAGTTTGAAGGGGCCTCGCTACGAGCAGTACTTC
TRBD2,TRBJ2-7,TRBV5-1,CASSLSWAGGEQYF,TGCGCCAGCAGCTTGTCGTGGGCGGGGGGGGAGCAGTACTTC
TRBD1,TRBJ1-1,TRBV5-4,CASSASSDRGFPEAFF,TGTGCCAGCAGCGCTTCTTCGGACAGGGGGTTCCCTGAAGCTTTCTTT
NA,TRBJ1-2,TRBV5-5,CASSLAGTYNYGYTF,TGTGCCAGCAGTCTGGCGGGGACGTACAACTATGGCTACACCTTC
TRBD1,TRBJ1-2,TRBV2,CASTGGNYGYTF,TGTGCCAGCACAGGGGGGAACTATGGCTACACCTTC
NA,TRBJ1-1,TRBV30,CAWSDHRPNTEAFF,TGTGCCTGGAGTGATCACAGGCCAAACACTGAAGCTTTCTTT